The clone carrying this T cell receptor (beta chain) was counted a single time. Its antigen is as yet unknown. The naive gate required viable CD3+CD4+ or CD3+CD8+ cells with CCR7+CD45RA+CD45RO-CD95-CD27+CD28+ phenotype. The data stem from a study of T cells after posttransplantation cyclophosphamide. General observations from the study: Recipient CMV seropositivity and CMV reactivation strongly tracked TRB clonality.

The assay was immunoSEQ multiplex PCR, and TCRdb's table has in-frame clones only and misses some. The sample lists tens of thousands of clones; 97% were seen once. The V end was cut by 5 bases, the J end by 5 bases, with 15 bases between. Germline V gives CDR1 MNHEY, CDR2 SVGAGI. The CDR3 length is 14 residues. V is TRBV6-5 and J is TRBJ2-5, with D perhaps TRBD1 (5 bases). Material for sequencing was naive CD4+ T cells sorted from PBMCs. This TCR was sampled from a man aged 45 to 65 in good health, CMV-negative, and a related stem cell transplant donor. This CDR3 is CASSTPRQSETQYF. CDR3 in DNA: TGTGCCAGCAGTACGCCGCGACAGTCGGAGACCCAGTACTTC.